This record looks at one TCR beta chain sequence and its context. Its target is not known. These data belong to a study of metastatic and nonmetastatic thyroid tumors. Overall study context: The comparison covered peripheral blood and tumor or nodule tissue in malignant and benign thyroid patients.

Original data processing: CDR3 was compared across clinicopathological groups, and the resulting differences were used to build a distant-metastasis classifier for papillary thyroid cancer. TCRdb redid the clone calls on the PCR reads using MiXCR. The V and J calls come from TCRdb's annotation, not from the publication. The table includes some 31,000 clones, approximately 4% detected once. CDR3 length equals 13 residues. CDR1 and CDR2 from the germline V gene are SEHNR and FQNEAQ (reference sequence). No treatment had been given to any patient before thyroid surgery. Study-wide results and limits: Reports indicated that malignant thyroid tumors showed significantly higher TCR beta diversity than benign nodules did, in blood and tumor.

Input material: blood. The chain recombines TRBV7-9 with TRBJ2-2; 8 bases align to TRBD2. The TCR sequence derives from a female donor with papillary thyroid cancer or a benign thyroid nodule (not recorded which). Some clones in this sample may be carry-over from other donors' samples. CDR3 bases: TGTGTATATAGCGGGACGCACACCGGGGAGCTGTTTTTT. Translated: CVYSGTHTGELFF.